Listed below are T cell receptor beta chains from one sample, sequenced in a study of cytomegalovirus exposure and HLA in healthy donors. Produced via immunoSEQ multiplex PCR; TCRdb's table is partial and in-frame only. The table lists 170,000 or so clones, about four fifths of them singletons. Sequencing was performed on PBMCs. The origin of the receptors is a young woman in good health and CMV-seropositive. Both conserved end residues are trimmed from each CDR3. D genes are given only for firm matches.

v_call d_call cdr3_aa
TRBV7-8 - ASSRDPGYGEKLF
TRBV18 - ASSPMGEDQPQH
TRBV28 TRBD1 ASRGNRGKRGYT
TRBV5-6 TRBD1 ASSLFDRAAGELF
TRBV5-1 - ASNSDEQY
TRBV27 - ASSVAGQYNEQF
TRBV6-1 - ASSAPGPGALA
TRBV4-1 - ASSHWGGAKNIQY
TRBV6-1 TRBD1 ASSDGTGGAGYT
TRBV5-1 - ASSLSPPGYNEQF
TRBV10-2 - ASSESRRSGYT
TRBV5-4 TRBD1 ASSRGQGYGYT
TRBV7-2 - ASSSTATRHYAYEQY
TRBV6-6 - ASSYFGGDTEAF